This paragraph covers one T cell receptor (beta chain) sequence. Its antigen is undetermined. This entry comes from a study of beta chain features in type 1 diabetes. Sequenced material consisted of expressed TCRB transcripts (all of the isolated RNA was reverse transcribed). Sequenced by immunoSEQ multiplex PCR; TCRdb stores in-frame clones only, minus some. This table has approximately 380,000 clones, roughly 16% appearing once. Regarding the study as a whole: Compared to healthy donors, patients appeared to have naive, central memory and Treg TCRB repertoires that were more alike.

Germline CDR1 and CDR2: MGHDK and SYGVNS. J was trimmed by 11 bases and V by 1 base; bases with no gene match: 5. The CDR3 has 13 amino acids. Material for sequencing was naive CD4+ T cells from blood. This chain uses TRBV25-1 with TRBJ2-1; 7 bases fit TRBD1. The sequence was collected from a woman aged 18-29 years in good health. This chain's CDR3 is CASSESTGLKQFF. For the CDR3, the DNA is TGTGCCAGCAGTGAATCGACAGGGTTAAAGCAGTTCTTC. Using reference TRBV25-1 and TRBJ2-1 for the parts outside the CDR3, the full variable domain is EADIYQTPRYLVIGTGKKITLECSQTMGHDKMYWYQQDPGMELHLIHYSYGVNSTEKGDLSSESTVSRIRTEHFPLTLESARPSHTSQYLCASSESTGLKQFFGPGTRLTVL.